Sequencing of this T cell receptor beta chain was carried out in a study of blood T cells in healthy people across ages. Together with a sample-barcoded 5' primer, a J-beta primer mix was included in a second PCR lasting about 7 to 11 cycles. TCRdb itself ran the 5' RACE reads through MiXCR, one entry per CDR3 protein. The sample holds some 1.1 million distinct CDR3 sequences; around two fifths are singletons and the top ten take under 15%. The CDR3 is 15 residues long. V gave up 3 bases and J gave up 1 base, with 13 bases separating them. Germline V CDR1 and CDR2: SGDLS, YYNGEE. The chain couples TRBV9 to TRBJ1-2; D perhaps matches TRBD1 (6 bases). Sequencing was done on a sample of blood. This TCR was sampled from a young man in good health. CDR3 sequence: CASSAETGVNYGYTF. Written as DNA, the CDR3 is TGTGCCAGCAGCGCCGAGACAGGCGTTAACTATGGCTACACCTTC. Full variable domain (rest looked up from reference TRBV9 and TRBJ1-2): DSGVTQTPKHLITATGQRVTLRCSPRSGDLSVYWYQQSLDQGLQFLIQYYNGEERAKGNILERFSAQQFPDLHSELNLSSLELGDSALYFCASSAETGVNYGYTFGSGTRLTVV.